The clone carrying this T cell receptor beta chain was found a few times. CDR3 length: 17 residues. V lost 4 bases and J lost 0; bases outside the gene matches: 5. Germline loops: CDR1 SGDLS, CDR2 YYNGEE. This entry belongs to a study of blood T cell repertoires in COVID-19. Study in general: The United States, Italy and Spain supplied acute and convalescent COVID-19 samples. Nucleic acid was either cDNA or gDNA, and it came from T cells, B-cell-depleted T cells, or PBMCs.

Per the original data handling: Using reference gene primer amplification, nucleated cell counts were estimated. Profiling relied on immunoSEQ multiplex PCR, and the TCRdb table lists in-frame clones only, not all of them. V and J calls and clone size are given by that table; D and trimming were obtained from the DNA. The table includes about 160,000 clones, roughly 82% detected once. Sample: peripheral blood. This sequence originates from a human donor with acute or convalescent COVID-19. The donor label of this sample is uncertain. V gene TRBV9 combines with J gene TRBJ1-3, with 12 bases fitting TRBD1. CDR3 DNA: TGTGCCAGCAGCATTGGGACAGGGGGCAACTCTGGAAACACCATATATTTT. Translation gives CASSIGTGGNSGNTIYF.